Below are 22 T cell receptor beta chains sequenced from a single sample in a study of Ad26.COV2.S vaccination and SARS-CoV-2 variants. Data came from immunoSEQ multiplex PCR; TCRdb stores just in-frame clones and leaves some out. Of 430,000 or so clones listed, around nine tenths are singletons. Treatment meaning: over 15 received Ad26.COV2.S at low or high dose, single or two shots; five or six received placebo; per-sample allocation not given. The study sampled participants on day 63 after the first vaccine or placebo injection. Material: peripheral blood, obtained in a trial of Ad26.COV2.S vaccine versus placebo. The receptors originated from a person between 18 and 65 years old who received the Ad26.COV2.S COVID-19 vaccine or a placebo.

The chain carries TRBV20-1 and TRBJ2-5; D gene ambiguous. There are 11 residues in the CDR3. The V and J ends lost 6 bases and 3 bases respectively, with 8 bases between them. Germline assignment: CDR1 DFQATT and CDR2 SNEGSKA (reference sequence). The CDR3 DNA reads TGCAGTGCCGAACGTAAAGAGACCCAGTACTTC. This codes for CSAERKETQYF.

In its sample, this clone was seen once. J is TRBJ1-2 and V is TRBV27, with TRBD1 identical over 7 bases. Germline V lookup: CDR1 MNHEY, CDR2 SMNVEV (reference sequence). The CDR3 consists of 15 residues. J was trimmed by 4 bases and V by 6 bases; bases with no gene match: 11. Here the CDR3 reads CASSKRGGGAYGYTF. Written as DNA, the CDR3 is TGTGCCAGCAGCAAGAGGGGAGGGGGCGCCTATGGCTACACCTTC.

The rearrangement uses TRBV28 and TRBJ2-2, with TRBD1 matching over 7 bases. The CDR3 is made up of 14 amino acids. Germline assignment: CDR1 MDHEN and CDR2 SYDVKM. Unmatched junction bases numbered 7, after V lost 5 bases and J lost 7 bases. Here the CDR3 reads CASSGRQGYGELFF. CDR3 nucleotide sequence: TGTGCCAGCAGTGGGAGACAGGGTTACGGGGAGCTGTTTTTT.

This clone was seen a single time. The rearrangement links TRBV6-2 or TRBV6-3 to TRBJ2-1; 9 bases match TRBD2. After removal of 6 bases from V and 5 bases from J, the junction contained 14 bases not matched to a gene. This CDR3 has 17 residues. Per germline, CDR1 MNHEY and CDR2 SVGEGT. CDR3 loop: CASSPYQAGGLHNEQFF. For the CDR3, the DNA is TGTGCCAGCAGCCCCTACCAAGCGGGGGGACTTCACAATGAGCAGTTCTTC.

In its sample, this clone was seen a few times. The V call is TRBV27, the J call TRBJ2-2, with 8 bases lining up with TRBD1. The CDR3 loop spans 16 amino acids. Germline CDR1 and CDR2: MNHEY and SMNVEV (reference sequence). Trimming removed 6 bases from V and 5 bases from J; junction bases left unmatched: 11. The CDR3 region has the DNA TGTGCCAGCAGACCTGACAGGGGTTGGTTTACCGGGGAGCTGTTTTTT. This codes for CASRPDRGWFTGELFF.

The chain is built from TRBV7-2 and TRBJ1-5; no definite D call. CDR3 length: 15 amino acids. V lost 1 base and J 0 bases, leaving 7 bases between the germline ends. Germline CDR1 SGHTA, CDR2 FQGNSA. The CDR3 DNA reads TGTGCCAGCAGCTTAGAACTGTATAGCAATCAGCCCCAGCATTTT. Protein product: CASSLELYSNQPQHF.

The chain uses TRBV5-1 and TRBJ2-7; TRBD1 might be the D (5 bases). The CDR3 length is 12 residues. V dropped 5 bases and J dropped 0 bases, with 6 bases sitting between them. Germline CDR1 is SGHRS and CDR2 is YFSETQ. The CDR3 DNA sequence: TGCGCCAGCAGGGACAACTCCTACGAGCAGTACTTC. It yields the protein CASRDNSYEQYF.

The chain is built from TRBV20-1 and TRBJ2-3; D is unresolved. Germline loops: CDR1 DFQATT, CDR2 SNEGSKA (reference sequence). This CDR3 contains 10 residues. Trimming removed 7 bases from V and 0 bases from J, with 2 bases in between. The CDR3 spells CSVSTDTQYF. CDR3 bases: TGCAGTGTGAGCACAGATACGCAGTATTTT.

The rearrangement links TRBV29-1 to TRBJ1-2; D unclear. From germline, CDR1 is SQVTM and CDR2 ANQGSEA. Deletions cut 2 bases from V and 0 bases from J, with 7 bases between. The CDR3 has 13 amino acids. The CDR3 reads CSVELQANYGYTF. The CDR3, as DNA: TGCAGCGTTGAACTTCAGGCTAACTATGGCTACACCTTC.

The chain is built from TRBV4-3 and TRBJ2-2; 8 bases are a match to TRBD2. Germline V gene sequence: CDR1 LGHNA, CDR2 YSLEER. CDR3 length: 16 amino acids. The ends lost 5 bases at V and 4 bases at J; junction bases unmatched: 9. The CDR3, as DNA: TGCGCCAGCAGCAAAAGCGGGAGTTTGGGCACCGGGGAGCTGTTTTTT. Translating it yields CASSKSGSLGTGELFF.

The genes are TRBV5-1 and TRBJ2-1; D is possibly TRBD1 (5 bases). Looked up from germline, CDR1 is SGHRS and CDR2 is YFSETQ. This CDR3 region has 13 residues. Trimming left V 0 bases short and J 10 bases short, with 11 bases between. CDR3 protein: CASSLVQGGEQFF. The DNA of the CDR3 is TGCGCCAGCAGCTTGGTGCAGGGTGGGGAGCAGTTCTTC.

The chain employs TRBV27 and TRBJ2-7; TRBD2 matches at 8 bases. The CDR3 runs to 14 residues. Germline V gene sequence: CDR1 MNHEY, CDR2 SMNVEV (reference sequence). V lost 4 bases to trimming and J lost 3 bases; unmatched junction nucleotides: 5. The CDR3 sequence is CASSWSSGLYEQYF. The CDR3 DNA reads TGTGCCAGCAGTTGGTCTAGCGGGCTCTACGAGCAGTACTTC.

The table lists this clone with a few counts. The chain carries TRBV10-1 and TRBJ2-1; D unresolved. The CDR3 sequence is 14 residues long. Germline CDR1 and CDR2: WNHNN and SYGVQD (reference sequence). Trimming shortened V by 0 bases and J by 4 bases, and 7 bases separated the two germline ends. The CDR3 protein is CASSESQVYNEQFF. The CDR3 bases are TGCGCCAGCAGTGAGTCCCAGGTATACAATGAGCAGTTCTTC.

This clone came up a few times. The rearrangement links TRBV28 to TRBJ2-7; the D gene is possibly TRBD2 (6 bases). This CDR3 has 14 residues. Germline V CDR1 and CDR2: MDHEN, SYDVKM. V was cut by 4 bases and J by 3 bases, with 13 bases left in between. CDR3 region: CASSSGGSHYEQYF. CDR3 DNA sequence: TGTGCCAGCAGTTCAGGAGGGAGCCACTACGAGCAGTACTTC.

The chain joins TRBV6-5 to TRBJ2-3; TRBD1 is a possible D gene (6 bases). The ends were cut back, 6 bases at V and 2 bases at J, with 9 bases in the middle. CDR3 length equals 13 residues. CDR1 and CDR2 from the germline V gene are MNHEY and SVGAGI. CDR3: CASRRTDTDTQYF. The DNA of the CDR3 is TGTGCCAGCAGAAGGACAGACACAGATACGCAGTATTTT.

The chain combines TRBV18 with TRBJ1-1; no clear D gene. CDR3 length equals 13 residues. Trimming stripped 8 bases from V and 2 bases from J, with 12 bases between. Germline V gene lookup returns CDR1 KGHSH and CDR2 LQKENI. CDR3 DNA sequence: TGTGCCAGCGACCGGGAGCGAAACACTGAAGCTTTCTTT. Protein sequence: CASDRERNTEAFF.

The chain uses TRBV4-2 and TRBJ2-5, with D unclear. Germline CDR1 LGHNA, CDR2 YNFKEQ. The CDR3 runs to 12 residues. V was pared by 3 bases and J by 3 bases, with 5 bases between. CDR3 nucleotides: TGTGCCAGCAGCCAGCCAAAAGAGACCCAGTACTTC. It translates to CASSQPKETQYF.

This sequence joins TRBV24-1 and TRBJ2-3; tentative D call: TRBD2 (6 bases). The germline V gene has CDR1 KGHDR and CDR2 SFDVKD. CDR3 length: 15 residues. V dropped 0 bases and J dropped 4 bases, with 10 bases sitting between them. As DNA, the CDR3 is TGTGCCACCAGTGATTTGCCGCGGGGATCAGATACGCAGTATTTT. It is translated as CATSDLPRGSDTQYF.

The rearrangement joins TRBV9 to TRBJ2-5, with 12 bases lining up with TRBD2. This CDR3 has 16 residues. Germline lookup yields CDR1 SGDLS and CDR2 YYNGEE. The V and J ends lost 4 bases and 5 bases, in that order; junction bases with no gene match: 9. The CDR3 coding sequence is TGTGCCAGCAGCTTCCTAGCGGGAGGGCCCCAGGAGACCCAGTACTTC. It encodes CASSFLAGGPQETQYF.

V and J are TRBV24-1 and TRBJ2-2; the D call may be TRBD1 or TRBD2 (5 bases each). There are 14 residues in the CDR3. The germline V gene encodes CDR1 KGHDR and CDR2 SFDVKD. Trimming shortened V by 7 bases and J by 1 base, and 9 bases separated the two germline ends. CDR3 amino acids: CATRGRENTGELFF. CDR3 nucleotides: TGTGCCACCAGGGGACGGGAGAACACCGGGGAGCTGTTTTTT.

This clone was seen once. The chain links TRBV7-2 to TRBJ2-1; D is perhaps TRBD1 (6 bases). Trimming pared 1 base from V and 5 bases from J, leaving 12 bases between. The CDR3 is 15 amino acids. The V gene's germline CDR1 is SGHTA and CDR2 FQGNSA. The DNA of the CDR3 is TGTGCCAGCAGCTTAGTGTCAGGGGACAACAATGAGCAGTTCTTC. Its translation: CASSLVSGDNNEQFF.

The chain employs TRBV7-7 and TRBJ2-1; D is possibly TRBD1 or TRBD2 (5 bases each). The V and J ends lost 3 bases and 5 bases respectively, with 14 bases between them. Germline values: CDR1 SSHAT, CDR2 FNYEAQ (reference sequence). The CDR3 covers 15 residues. CDR3 amino acids: CASSLGPAGDNEQFF. Written as DNA, the CDR3 is TGTGCCAGCAGCTTGGGACCCGCCGGCGACAATGAGCAGTTCTTC.